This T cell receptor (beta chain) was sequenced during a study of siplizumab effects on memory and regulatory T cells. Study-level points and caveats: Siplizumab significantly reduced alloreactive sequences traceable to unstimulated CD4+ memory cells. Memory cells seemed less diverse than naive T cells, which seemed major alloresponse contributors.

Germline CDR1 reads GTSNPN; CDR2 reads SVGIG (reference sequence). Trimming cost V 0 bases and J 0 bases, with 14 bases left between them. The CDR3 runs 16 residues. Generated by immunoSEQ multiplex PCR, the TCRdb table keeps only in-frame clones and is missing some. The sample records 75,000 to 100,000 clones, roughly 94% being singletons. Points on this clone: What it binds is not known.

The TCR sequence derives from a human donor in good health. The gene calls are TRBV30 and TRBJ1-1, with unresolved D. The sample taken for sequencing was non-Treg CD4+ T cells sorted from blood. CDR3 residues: CAWSVGLWEMNTEAFF. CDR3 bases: TGTGCCTGGAGTGTAGGCCTCTGGGAGATGAACACTGAAGCTTTCTTT.